Below are 22 T cell receptor beta chains sequenced from a single sample in a study of neurological immune-mediated disorders. MiXCR, run by TCRdb on the 5' RACE reads, gives a single entry per CDR3 protein. Altogether more than 45,000 distinct CDR3 sequences are present, about 4% being singletons, with the ten largest covering approximately 2.9%. The sample consisted of PBMCs. All receptors come from a man aged 50 to 60 with multiple sclerosis.

This clonotype was recorded many times. This chain connects TRBV7-9 to TRBJ2-2; D ambiguous. CDR1 is SEHNR, CDR2 FQNEAQ, per germline (reference sequence). V lost 2 bases to trimming and J lost 5 bases, with 6 bases between them. This CDR3 is 13 amino acids long. The CDR3 protein is CASSLFETGELFF. The CDR3 DNA is TGTGCCAGCAGCTTATTTGAGACCGGGGAGCTGTTTTTT.

This clonotype was detected ten times or more. The genes are TRBV10-3 and TRBJ2-2, with D possibly TRBD2 on 6 matching bases. Between the trimmed V and J ends, which lost 0 bases and 1 base, there was a span of 9 bases. The CDR3 extends over 16 amino acids. CDR1 is ENHRY and CDR2 is SYGVKD in the germline V gene. The CDR3 here is CAISESSSGNTGELFF. CDR3 in DNA: TGTGCCATCAGTGAGTCGAGTAGCGGGAACACCGGGGAGCTGTTTTTT.

This clonotype was detected ten times or more. This rearrangement joins TRBV9 to TRBJ2-5; D not certain. V was shortened by 0 bases and J by 4 bases, with 10 bases between the two germline ends. CDR1 SGDLS and CDR2 YYNGEE come from the germline V gene. The CDR3 spans 14 residues. CDR3 in DNA: TGTGCCAGCAGCGTAGGTCCGCAGGTAGAGACCCAGTACTTC. Its translation: CASSVGPQVETQYF.

In this sample, this clonotype turned up many times. This sequence joins TRBV20-1 and TRBJ2-2, with TRBD1 matching over 10 bases. Germline assignment: CDR1 DFQATT and CDR2 SNEGSKA (reference sequence). The CDR3 covers 17 residues. With 2 bases clipped from V and 5 bases from J, the junction kept 11 bases outside the gene matches. CDR3 DNA: TGCAGTGCTAGATACTACCGGGACAGGGGCCTGACCGGGGAGCTGTTTTTT. Translating gives CSARYYRDRGLTGELFF.

This clonotype was found a few times. A read error may explain this, as a much larger clone is one base away. The V call is TRBV5-1, the J call TRBJ2-2; D unresolved. CDR1 and CDR2 from the germline V gene are SGHRS and YFSETQ. The CDR3 is 14 amino acids. Trimming stripped 1 base from V and 0 bases from J, with 4 bases between. In nucleotides, the CDR3 is TGCGCCAGCAGCTTGACAGCGAACACCGGGGAGCTGTTTTTT. This sequence encodes CASSLTANTGELFF.

In this sample, this clonotype turned up many times. CDR3 in DNA: TGTGCCAGCAGCCAAGTTGCAGGGGCCGACTATGGCTACACCTTC. Protein: CASSQVAGADYGYTF. This chain links TRBV3-1 with TRBJ1-2; tentative D call: TRBD1 (6 bases). The V end lost 1 base, the J end lost 3 bases, and 12 bases lay between the germline ends. CDR3 size: 15 residues. The germline CDR1 and CDR2 sequences are LGHDT and YNNKEL (reference sequence).

This clonotype was detected ten times or more. The chain carries TRBV7-8 and TRBJ1-2, with 8 bases lining up with TRBD1. The length of the CDR3 is 15 residues. Trimming at V came to 5 bases and at J to 4 bases, leaving 9 bases not matched to a gene. Germline V gene sequence: CDR1 SGHVS, CDR2 FQNEAQ. CDR3 bases: TGTGCCAGCAGCCCGCAGGGGGCGGGTGTCTATGGCTACACCTTC. This translates into CASSPQGAGVYGYTF.

This clonotype was detected ten times or more. The chain is built from TRBV2 and TRBJ2-2, with D maybe TRBD2 (5 bases). This CDR3 has 13 residues. Per the germline V gene, CDR1 is SNHLY and CDR2 is FYNNEI. Trimming cost V 8 bases and J 11 bases, with 18 bases left between them. CDR3 sequence: CASGWLRDGELFF. In DNA form, the CDR3 reads TGTGCCAGCGGGTGGTTACGGGATGGAGAGCTGTTTTTT.

Many counts were recorded for this clonotype. V usage is TRBV5-1 and J usage is TRBJ2-6; D uncertain. From germline, CDR1 is SGHRS and CDR2 YFSETQ. V lost 0 bases and J 2 bases, leaving 3 bases between the germline ends. The CDR3 totals 14 residues. CDR3 nucleotides: TGCGCCAGCAGCTTGGCTCCTGGGGCCAACGTCCTGACTTTC. This codes for CASSLAPGANVLTF.

This clonotype is medium-sized in the sample. The V and J genes are TRBV5-8 and TRBJ2-3, with TRBD2 matching over 10 bases. This CDR3 comprises 17 residues. CDR1 is SGHTS and CDR2 is YDEGEE in the germline V gene. Trimming at V came to 6 bases and at J to 2 bases, leaving 12 bases not matched to a gene. In nucleotides, the CDR3 is TGTGCCAGCACCCTATACTCACTAGCGGGATTCACAGATACGCAGTATTTT. It translates to CASTLYSLAGFTDTQYF. Full variable domain (remainder filled in from reference TRBV5-8 and TRBJ2-3): EAGVTQSPTHLIKTRGQQATLRCSPISGHTSVYWYQQALGLGLQFLLWYDEGEERNRGNFPPRFSGRQFPNYSSELNVNALELEDSALYLCASTLYSLAGFTDTQYFGPGTRLTVL.

This clonotype was seen more than once but under ten times. This chain uses TRBV29-1 with TRBJ1-2; no definite D call. The germline V gene has CDR1 SQVTM and CDR2 ANQGSEA. V lost 0 bases to trimming and J lost 7 bases, with 12 bases between them. The length of the CDR3 is 13 residues. The CDR3 coding sequence is TGCAGCGTTGAAGATGGTAGGGTGGCTGGCTACACCTTC. Its protein is CSVEDGRVAGYTF.

This clonotype has ten or more counts. The V and J genes are TRBV4-2 and TRBJ2-1; D remains ambiguous. This CDR3 region has 16 residues. Germline CDR1 and CDR2: LGHNA and YNFKEQ. V was trimmed by 5 bases and J by 0 bases, leaving 14 bases between them. Here the CDR3 DNA reads TGTGCCAGCAGCGCATATTTGGAGAGCTCCTACAATGAGCAGTTCTTC. Amino acids: CASSAYLESSYNEQFF.

This clonotype was recorded at least ten times. V usage is TRBV20-1 and J usage is TRBJ1-6; the D gene is possibly TRBD1 (5 bases). In germline, CDR1 is DFQATT, CDR2 SNEGSKA (reference sequence). This CDR3 contains 14 residues. V lost 6 bases to trimming and J lost 9 bases, with 18 bases between them. The CDR3 loop is CSARGLFWGSPLHF. The CDR3 DNA sequence: TGCAGTGCCCGGGGACTCTTCTGGGGTTCACCCCTCCACTTT.

This clonotype has a count of ten or more. The genes are TRBV12-3 or TRBV12-4 and TRBJ1-6; D unresolved. The V and J ends lost 6 bases and 9 bases respectively, with 15 bases between them. The CDR3 contains 14 residues. This chain's CDR3 is CASRAPSRTSPLHF. The DNA of the CDR3 is TGTGCCAGCAGGGCACCTTCAAGGACTTCACCCCTCCACTTT.

This clonotype has just a few counts. The chain recombines TRBV5-1 with TRBJ1-2; 10 nucleotides line up with TRBD1. The length of the CDR3 is 16 residues. Germline-derived CDR1 and CDR2 are SGHRS and YFSETQ. The V gene end was trimmed by 1 base and the J gene end by 0 bases; junction bases not matched to a gene: 3. CDR3 amino acids: CASSLWTGGTNYGYTF. Here the CDR3 DNA reads TGCGCCAGCAGCTTGTGGACAGGGGGGACTAACTATGGCTACACCTTC.

Details on this clonotype: A much larger clone differs by one base, so this may be a read error. This chain uses TRBV2 with TRBJ1-2, with a tentative D call TRBD1 (5 bases). CDR1 is SNHLY and CDR2 is FYNNEI in the germline V gene. The length of the CDR3 is 13 residues. The V end was cut by 10 bases, the J end by 8 bases, with 20 bases between. CDR3 in DNA: TGTGCCAACAGCGGGAGGGGCGCGGAGGGCTACACCTTC. It specifies CANSGRGAEGYTF.

This clonotype was counted many times. The J gene is TRBJ2-7, the V gene TRBV7-9; TRBD2 matches at 7 bases. This CDR3 has 15 amino acids. V lost 1 base, J lost 2 bases, and 5 bases stayed unmatched. Per germline, CDR1 SEHNR and CDR2 FQNEAQ (reference sequence). The chain's CDR3 is CASSLGAAGAYEQYF. The CDR3, as DNA: TGTGCCAGCAGCTTAGGGGCCGCGGGGGCCTACGAGCAGTACTTC.

There are many counts of this clonotype. The chain joins TRBV28 to TRBJ2-7; 15 bases are a match to TRBD2. Germline CDR1 reads MDHEN; CDR2 reads SYDVKM. There are 18 residues in the CDR3. V trimming: 2 bases; J trimming: 3 bases; junction bases outside the gene matches: 8. The CDR3 here is CASSLERTSGRGIYEQYF. The CDR3 DNA is TGTGCCAGCAGTTTAGAAAGGACTAGCGGGAGGGGAATCTACGAGCAGTACTTC.

This clonotype was seen ten or more times. The rearrangement links TRBV20-1 to TRBJ2-4; 10 bases map to TRBD2. Germline V gene sequence: CDR1 DFQATT, CDR2 SNEGSKA (reference sequence). Trimming at V came to 0 bases and at J to 0 bases, leaving 14 bases not matched to a gene. This CDR3 contains 20 residues. CDR3 sequence reads: CSARDTPRTSGRLAKNIQYF. CDR3 bases: TGCAGTGCTAGAGATACCCCCCGGACTAGCGGACGTCTAGCCAAAAACATTCAGTACTTC.

This clonotype showed up many times. The rearrangement joins TRBV3-1 to TRBJ1-1; D possibly corresponds to TRBD1 (6 bases). CDR1 and CDR2 (germline): LGHDT, YNNKEL (reference sequence). Trimming took off 2 bases at V and 0 bases at J, with 10 bases between the two ends. This CDR3 comprises 15 residues. As DNA, the CDR3 is TGTGCCAGCAGCCAAACGGACAGATTGAACACTGAAGCTTTCTTT. Protein: CASSQTDRLNTEAFF.

This clonotype showed up just a few times. This rearrangement joins TRBV28 to TRBJ2-4, with 7 bases matching TRBD2. Germline loops: CDR1 MDHEN, CDR2 SYDVKM. Losses at the gene ends were 6 bases for V and 7 bases for J; bases not matched to a gene: 6. This CDR3 is built from 13 residues. The CDR3 protein is CASRKAGWNIQYF. As DNA, the CDR3 is TGTGCCAGCAGGAAAGCGGGATGGAACATTCAGTACTTC.

The J gene is TRBJ2-3, the V gene TRBV7-2, with unresolved D. CDR3 size: 12 residues. Germline lookup yields CDR1 SGHTA and CDR2 FQGNSA. V gave up 4 bases and J gave up 7 bases, with 9 bases separating them. This CDR3 reads CASSSIDHTQYF. The CDR3 region has the DNA TGTGCCAGCAGCTCGATTGACCATACGCAGTATTTT. The full variable domain, in which reference TRBV7-2 and TRBJ2-3 provide the parts outside the CDR3, is GAGVSQSPSNKVTEKGKDVELRCDPISGHTALYWYRQSLGQGLEFLIYFQGNSAPDKSGLPSDRFSAERTGGSVSTLTIQRTQQEDSAVYLCASSSIDHTQYFGPGTRLTVL.